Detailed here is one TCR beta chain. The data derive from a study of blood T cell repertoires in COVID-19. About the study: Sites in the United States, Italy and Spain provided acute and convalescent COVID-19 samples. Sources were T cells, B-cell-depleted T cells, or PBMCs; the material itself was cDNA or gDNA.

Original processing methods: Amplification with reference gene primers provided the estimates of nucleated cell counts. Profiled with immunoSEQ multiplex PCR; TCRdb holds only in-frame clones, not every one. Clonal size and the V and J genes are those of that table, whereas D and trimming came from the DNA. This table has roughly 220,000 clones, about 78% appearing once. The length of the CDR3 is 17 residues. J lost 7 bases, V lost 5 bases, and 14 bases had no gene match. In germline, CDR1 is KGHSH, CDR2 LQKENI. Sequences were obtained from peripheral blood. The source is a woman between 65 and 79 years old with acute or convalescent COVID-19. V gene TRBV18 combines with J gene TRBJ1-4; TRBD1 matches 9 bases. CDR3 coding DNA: TGTGCCAGCTCAGACACCGCCCAAAGGGACAGGGCTGAAAAACTGTTTTTT. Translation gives CASSDTAQRDRAEKLFF.